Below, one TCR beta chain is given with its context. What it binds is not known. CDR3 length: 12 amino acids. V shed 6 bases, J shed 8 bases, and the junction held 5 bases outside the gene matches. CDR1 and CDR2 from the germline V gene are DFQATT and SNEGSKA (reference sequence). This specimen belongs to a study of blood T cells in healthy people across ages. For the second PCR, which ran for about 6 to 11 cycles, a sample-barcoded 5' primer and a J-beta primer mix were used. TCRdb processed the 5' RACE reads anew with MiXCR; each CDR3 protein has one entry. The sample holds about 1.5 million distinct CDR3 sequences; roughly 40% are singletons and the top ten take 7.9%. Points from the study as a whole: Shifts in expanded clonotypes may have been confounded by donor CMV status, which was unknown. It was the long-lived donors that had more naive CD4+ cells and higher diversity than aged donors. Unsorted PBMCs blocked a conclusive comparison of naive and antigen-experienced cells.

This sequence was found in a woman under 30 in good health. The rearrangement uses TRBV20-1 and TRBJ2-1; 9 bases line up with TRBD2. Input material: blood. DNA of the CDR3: TGCAGTGCCTTAGCGGGGGTGGATGAGCAGTTCTTC. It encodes CSALAGVDEQFF.